The clone carrying this T cell receptor beta chain showed up just once. Repertoires were generated with immunoSEQ multiplex PCR, while TCRdb's copy carries only in-frame clones and drops some. Of 200,000 to 300,000 clones listed, around 86% are singletons. This entry comes from a study of blood T cell repertoires in COVID-19. Germline V gene data show CDR1 as PRHDT and CDR2 as FYEKMQ (reference sequence). The CDR3 extends over 16 amino acids. Trimming removed 5 bases from V and 2 bases from J; junction bases left unmatched: 7. The source material was peripheral blood. The source is a woman in her 30s who had recovered from COVID-19. The gene calls are TRBV13 and TRBJ1-5; 9 bases are a match to TRBD1. CDR3 coding DNA: TGTGCCAGCAGCCTGGGGACAGGGAGCGGCAATCAGCCCCAGCATTTT. It yields the protein CASSLGTGSGNQPQHF. The full variable domain, its missing parts supplied by reference TRBV13 and TRBJ1-5, is AAGVIQSPRHLIKEKRETATLKCYPIPRHDTVYWYQQGPGQDPQFLISFYEKMQSDKGSIPDRFSAQQFSDYHSELNMSSLELGDSALYFCASSLGTGSGNQPQHFGDGTRLSIL.